These 24 T cell receptor beta chains were sequenced from one sample in a study of beta chain features in type 1 diabetes. Study-wide findings and caveats: When Type 1 diabetes patients were examined, their TCRB CDR3s proved moderately but significantly shorter in all four CD4+ subsets.

Isolated RNA was reverse transcribed in full, so expressed TCRB transcripts were sequenced. Some clones are missing from TCRdb's copy, which holds only in-frame ones; the method was immunoSEQ multiplex PCR. The sample holds about 710,000 clones, about 14% seen once. Which antigens these TCRs recognize remains unknown. The sample taken for sequencing was naive CD4+ T cells from blood. The receptors here all came from a man aged 18 to 29 with type 1 diabetes.

This clone came up a few times. This rearrangement joins TRBV11-2 to TRBJ2-1; D unclear. CDR3 length: 11 residues. Germline lookup yields CDR1 SGHAT and CDR2 FQNNGV. Trimming stripped 4 bases from V and 7 bases from J, with 5 bases between. CDR3: CASSSANEQFF. In nucleotides, the CDR3 is TGTGCCAGCAGCTCAGCGAATGAGCAGTTCTTC.

The chain carries TRBV7-9 and TRBJ2-1, with 11 nucleotides matching TRBD2. There are 15 residues in the CDR3. CDR1 and CDR2 (germline): SEHNR, FQNEAQ (reference sequence). V was pared by 5 bases and J by 2 bases, with 2 bases of the junction left unmatched. The CDR3 loop is CASSRSGRAYNEQFF. The CDR3 DNA reads as TGTGCCAGCAGCCGTAGCGGGAGGGCCTACAATGAGCAGTTCTTC.

The V gene is TRBV5-4, the J gene TRBJ2-2; TRBD2 is a possible D gene (6 bases). Per the germline V gene, CDR1 is SGHNT and CDR2 is YYREEE (reference sequence). The CDR3 has 16 amino acids. The V end was cut by 4 bases, the J end by 5 bases, with 18 bases between. The CDR3 loop is CASSPGGLLKTGELFF. The CDR3 nucleotides are TGTGCCAGCAGCCCGGGTGGACTACTTAAAACCGGGGAGCTGTTTTTT.

In DNA form, the CDR3 reads TGTGCCAGCAGCTCAGGACAGGGGACCTACAATGAGCAGTTCTTC. Encoded protein: CASSSGQGTYNEQFF. The J gene is TRBJ2-1, the V gene TRBV7-9, with 9 nucleotides matching TRBD1. With 4 bases clipped from V and 2 bases from J, the junction kept 3 bases outside the gene matches. The V gene's germline CDR1 is SEHNR and CDR2 FQNEAQ (reference sequence). The CDR3 loop spans 15 amino acids.

This clone was detected only a few times. The rearrangement links TRBV5-1 to TRBJ2-1; D call uncertain. Trimming took 1 base from V and 4 from J, leaving 12 bases between them. The CDR3 has 15 residues. Germline CDR1 reads SGHRS; CDR2 reads YFSETQ. Here the CDR3 reads CASSLSLDLYNEQFF. CDR3 in DNA: TGCGCCAGCAGCTTGTCTCTCGACCTTTACAATGAGCAGTTCTTC.

This clone came up a few times. This chain uses TRBV7-2 with TRBJ2-1; no clear D. The germline V gene has CDR1 SGHTA and CDR2 FQGNSA. This CDR3 has 16 residues. V dropped 6 bases and J dropped 2 bases, with 17 bases sitting between them. CDR3 sequence: CASSSRRAQTYNEQFF. CDR3 coding DNA: TGTGCCAGCAGTTCCAGGAGAGCGCAGACCTACAATGAGCAGTTCTTC.

This clone was picked up a small number of times. The same CDR3 can be traced to other DNA sequences in this sample. This chain joins TRBV9 and TRBJ2-5; no clear D gene. The CDR3 is 13 amino acids. V lost 0 bases and J 2 bases, leaving 5 bases between the germline ends. Germline V gene lookup returns CDR1 SGDLS and CDR2 YYNGEE. Written as DNA, the CDR3 is TGTGCCAGCAGCGTAGCACAGCAAGAGACCCAGTACTTC. Translated, it gives CASSVAQQETQYF. Supplemented by reference TRBV9 and TRBJ2-5, the full variable domain reads DSGVTQTPKHLITATGQRVTLRCSPRSGDLSVYWYQQSLDQGLQFLIQYYNGEERAKGNILERFSAQQFPDLHSELNLSSLELGDSALYFCASSVAQQETQYFGPGTRLLVL.

The J gene is TRBJ1-1, the V gene TRBV5-6; no clear D. The CDR3 spans 15 residues. V lost 1 base to trimming and J lost 0 bases, with 10 bases between them. Germline values: CDR1 SGHDT, CDR2 YYEEEE. The CDR3 coding sequence is TGTGCCAGCAGCTTGTTTGAGACGATGAACACTGAAGCTTTCTTT. As protein: CASSLFETMNTEAFF.

The J gene is TRBJ1-1, the V gene TRBV30; D ambiguous. This CDR3 has 12 amino acids. Germline assignment: CDR1 GTSNPN and CDR2 SVGIG (reference sequence). The V gene lost 3 bases and the J gene lost 8 bases, with 13 bases spanning the gap. The CDR3 loop is CAWRPLPREAFF. CDR3 coding DNA: TGTGCCTGGAGGCCACTCCCACGAGAAGCTTTCTTT.

The V gene is TRBV2, the J gene TRBJ2-5; TRBD2 aligns across 7 bases. V lost 2 bases and J lost 4; bases outside the gene matches: 4. This CDR3 has 14 amino acids. Germline V gene sequence: CDR1 SNHLY, CDR2 FYNNEI. CDR3 bases: TGTGCCAGCAGTGAACGGGGGAGGGGAGAGACCCAGTACTTC. Translation: CASSERGRGETQYF.

This clone was counted between two and nine times. The chain links TRBV4-2 to TRBJ2-5, with 13 bases that match TRBD2. This CDR3 is 14 amino acids long. V lost 4 bases to trimming and J lost 5 bases; unmatched junction nucleotides: 1. Germline V lookup: CDR1 LGHNA, CDR2 YNFKEQ. This chain's CDR3 is CASSPGLAGETQYF. In DNA, the CDR3 is TGTGCCAGCAGCCCGGGACTAGCGGGGGAGACCCAGTACTTC.

The gene calls are TRBV25-1 and TRBJ1-2; weak D call: TRBD1 (5 bases). Germline CDR1 reads MGHDK; CDR2 reads SYGVNS. With 6 bases removed from V and 4 bases from J, the gap between germline ends came to 6 bases. CDR3 length: 11 residues. This CDR3 reads CASRGVYGYTF. The CDR3 DNA sequence: TGTGCCAGCAGGGGGGTCTATGGCTACACCTTC.

The chain uses TRBV15 and TRBJ1-1; the D is unclear. Germline CDR1 reads LNHNV; CDR2 reads YYDKDF (reference sequence). V was shortened by 1 base and J by 3 bases, with 9 bases between the two germline ends. This CDR3 region has 14 residues. The CDR3 sequence is CATSRGLLDTEAFF. In DNA form, the CDR3 reads TGTGCCACCAGCAGAGGTTTACTAGACACTGAAGCTTTCTTT.

This chain uses TRBV4-2 with TRBJ1-1, with a weak D call TRBD1 (5 bases). The V gene's germline CDR1 is LGHNA and CDR2 YNFKEQ. V lost 5 bases to trimming and J lost 1 base, with 17 bases between them. The CDR3 is 16 residues long. As DNA, the CDR3 is TGTGCCAGCAGCGTTGGGAGAGGGGAAGGGAACACTGAAGCTTTCTTT. It encodes CASSVGRGEGNTEAFF.

This clone was seen only a few times. This chain joins TRBV7-2 and TRBJ1-1; 7 nucleotides align to TRBD1. Germline CDR1 SGHTA, CDR2 FQGNSA. The length of the CDR3 is 15 residues. V dropped 5 bases and J dropped 4; count of bases not matched to a gene: 10. DNA for the CDR3: TGTGCCAGCAGCAAAACAGGGGAGTCGGGCACTGAAGCTTTCTTT. Translated: CASSKTGESGTEAFF.

This clone was seen a few times. The CDR3 is CASSQERLAGGPRTQYF. CDR3 in DNA: TGCGCCAGCAGCCAAGAACGTTTAGCGGGGGGCCCAAGGACCCAGTACTTC. This chain uses TRBV4-3 with TRBJ2-5; 10 bases map to TRBD2. V shed 0 bases, J shed 7 bases, and the junction held 11 bases outside the gene matches. The CDR3 has 17 amino acids. In germline, CDR1 is LGHNA, CDR2 YSLEER.

The chain recombines TRBV7-9 with TRBJ1-2, with 8 bases lining up with TRBD1. V lost 3 bases and J lost 6; bases outside the gene matches: 6. Germline lookup yields CDR1 SEHNR and CDR2 FQNEAQ (reference sequence). The CDR3 is 14 amino acids. CDR3 residues: CASSFLDRAHGYTF. The CDR3 nucleotides read TGTGCCAGCAGCTTCCTGGACAGGGCCCATGGCTACACCTTC.

With regard to this clone: In the same sample, other DNA sequences code for this CDR3. This chain links TRBV9 with TRBJ2-6; D possibly corresponds to TRBD2 (5 bases). The CDR3 is 15 amino acids. V dropped 0 bases and J dropped 2 bases, with 6 bases sitting between them. Per germline, CDR1 SGDLS and CDR2 YYNGEE. CDR3 nucleotides: TGTGCCAGCAGCGTAGTCGGGGCTGGGGCCAACGTCCTGACTTTC. It yields the protein CASSVVGAGANVLTF.

This clone has more than one count but fewer than ten. The V gene is TRBV19, the J gene TRBJ2-3; TRBD2 is a possible D gene (6 bases). Trimming left V 6 bases short and J 1 base short, with 14 bases between. Per germline, CDR1 LNHDA and CDR2 SQIVND (reference sequence). The CDR3 has 15 residues. The CDR3 DNA reads as TGTGCCAGTAGCGCGCCGGGACTTGGCACAGATACGCAGTATTTT. Encoded protein: CASSAPGLGTDTQYF.

This clone was seen more than once but under ten times. This chain connects TRBV6-5 to TRBJ1-4; D might be TRBD1 (5 bases). The CDR3 runs to 13 residues. Germline values: CDR1 MNHEY, CDR2 SVGAGI. V was clipped by 2 bases and J by 8 bases, with 9 bases between them. The CDR3 region has the DNA TGTGCCAGCAGTTACGGGGACGGCGAAAAACTGTTTTTT. Protein sequence: CASSYGDGEKLFF.

This clone occurred a few times. V gene TRBV4-2 combines with J gene TRBJ2-3; TRBD2 agrees at 8 bases. The CDR3 runs 18 residues. J was trimmed by 4 bases and V by 0 bases; bases with no gene match: 12. Germline V lookup: CDR1 LGHNA, CDR2 YNFKEQ. The CDR3 protein is CASSQEGGRAGVADTQYF. In DNA form, the CDR3 reads TGTGCCAGCAGCCAAGAAGGGGGGAGAGCGGGAGTCGCAGATACGCAGTATTTT.

This chain links TRBV19 with TRBJ2-5; 14 bases map to TRBD2. The germline V gene has CDR1 LNHDA and CDR2 SQIVND (reference sequence). After removal of 4 bases from V and 7 bases from J, the junction contained 8 bases not matched to a gene. The CDR3 runs 16 residues. The CDR3 here is CASSSSGTSGRRTQYF. The DNA of the CDR3 is TGTGCCAGTAGTAGCTCCGGGACTAGCGGGAGAAGGACCCAGTACTTC.

This clone was counted only a few times. The chain recombines TRBV19 with TRBJ1-2; 7 bases are a match to TRBD1. The trim removed 6 bases at V and 2 bases at J, leaving 15 bases unmatched. The CDR3 has 17 amino acids. In germline, CDR1 is LNHDA, CDR2 SQIVND (reference sequence). CDR3 DNA sequence: TGTGCCAGTAGCCAACGGACAGGTTGGGGCCCCAACTATGGCTACACCTTC. Its protein product is CASSQRTGWGPNYGYTF.

This clone was counted only a few times. The chain uses TRBV9 and TRBJ1-5; D is possibly TRBD1 (5 bases). V gave up 0 bases and J gave up 3 bases, with 22 bases separating them. The CDR3 sequence is 19 residues long. CDR1 is SGDLS and CDR2 is YYNGEE in the germline V gene. DNA for the CDR3: TGTGCCAGCAGCGTAGTCTTCCCCGGATCGGCAGGGCACAATCAGCCCCAGCATTTT. Protein: CASSVVFPGSAGHNQPQHF.